The entry that follows covers one T cell receptor (beta chain) sequence. Its antigen is not known. The sample belongs to a study of T cell repertoires in cytomegalovirus infection. Background on the study: Use of recently identified HLA-C-restricted and well-studied HLA-B-restricted CMV epitopes was part of the study. CMV infection and matching HLA type were both indicated by public TCR beta signatures. Study-wide findings and caveats: Cumulative frequency (of public TCR beta family members) identified carriers of CMV plus the relevant HLA. The ex vivo response was dominated by HLA-C-restricted CMV-specific TCR beta clonotypes.

TCRdb called the reads again in MiXCR, with one record for every CDR3 protein. Among around 710,000 distinct CDR3 sequences listed, almost 30% were seen once. This receptor was identified in a human donor in good health (CMV status not recorded). Some clones in this sample may be carry-over from other donors' samples. The sequencing used cultured CD8+ T cells from PBMCs, collected from culture after CMV antigen stimulation.

Here the CDR3 reads CASSLRAGTPGNNEQFF. In DNA form, the CDR3 reads TGTGCCAGCAGTTTACGGGCGGGGACTCCTGGTAACAATGAGCAGTTCTTC. The V and J genes are TRBV12-3 or TRBV12-4 and TRBJ2-1; D perhaps matches TRBD2 (6 bases). The CDR3 is made up of 17 amino acids. V lost 2 bases, J lost 5 bases, and 19 bases lay in between.